The source of this T cell receptor beta chain is a study of vaccination and CD4 T cells after COVID-19. For the study at large: Convalescent individuals numbered four females and six males, two being Hispanic. Post-COVID sampling occurred a median approximately 100 days after diagnosis (range 35 to 161).

The study, taken as a whole, reports: Convalescent patients' median share of reactive clones seen only post-vaccination was more than 65%.

V lost 0 bases and J lost 5; bases outside the gene matches: 12. The length of the CDR3 is 16 residues. The germline V gene encodes CDR1 DFQATT and CDR2 SNEGSKA (reference sequence). PCR positivity was dated March to December 2020, before US Alpha, Beta and Delta variants. A word on this clonotype: Its specificity is not known.

Via MiXCR, TCRdb re-called the PCR reads, giving one row per CDR3 protein. The sample carries around 20,000 distinct CDR3 sequences, about 60% recorded once. Sequences were derived from CD4+ T cells from blood, sampled after SARS-CoV-2 vaccination. This TCR was sampled from a human donor who had recovered from COVID-19. This sequence joins TRBV20-1 and TRBJ2-5, with 7 positions matching TRBD2. CDR3 protein: CSARDTGGTRDETQYF. CDR3 nucleotide sequence: TGCAGTGCTAGAGATACCGGGGGGACCCGGGACGAGACCCAGTACTTC.